This TCR beta chain was recorded in a study of T cell responses to AZD1222 COVID-19 vaccine. In the study overall: Second-dose groups at about 4 or about 12 weeks were pooled.

The data were produced by immunoSEQ multiplex PCR, yet TCRdb's version contains in-frame clones alone and is incomplete. Of approximately 97,000 clones detected, roughly 83% appear once; the ten largest clones hold 17%. V lost 2 bases and J 6 bases, leaving 8 bases between the germline ends. The CDR3 is 13 amino acids. CDR1 and CDR2 (germline): KGHSH, LQKENI. Study-wide findings and caveats: Scientists sampled the repertoires only once the peak T cell response had passed. Recipients of two AZD1222 doses showed rising Spike-specific TCR breadth and depth.

A note on this clone: No antigen is known for it.

This chain connects TRBV18 to TRBJ1-5, with D possibly being TRBD1 (5 bases). The sequence derives from an adult in good health. This sample comprised peripheral blood, obtained on day 0 of AZD1222 vaccination. This chain's CDR3 is CASSPAGGQPQHF. In nucleotides, the CDR3 is TGTGCCAGCTCACCAGCTGGGGGTCAGCCCCAGCATTTT. Full variable domain (rest looked up from reference TRBV18 and TRBJ1-5): NAGVMQNPRHLVRRRGQEARLRCSPMKGHSHVYWYRQLPEEGLKFMVYLQKENIIDESGMPKERFSAEFPKEGPSILRIQQVVRGDSAAYFCASSPAGGQPQHFGDGTRLSIL.